Each of the 2 T cell receptor beta chains below was sequenced from the same sample in a study of beta chain features in type 1 diabetes. Their antigens remain unidentified. Reverse transcription of all isolated RNA meant that expressed TCRB transcripts were sequenced. Produced via immunoSEQ multiplex PCR; TCRdb's table is partial and in-frame only. The data show 160,000 or so clones, approximately 8.8% seen once. Study-wide points: Among patients with Type 1 diabetes, TCRB CDR3s were moderately but significantly shorter in every one of the four CD4+ subsets.

Sequenced sample: central memory CD4+ T cells from blood. These receptors came from a woman aged 25 to 39 with type 1 diabetes.

The CDR3, as DNA: TGTGCCAGTAGGGGGACAGGGAGGACCACCGGGGAGCTGTTTTTT. Protein: CASRGTGRTTGELFF. The chain joins TRBV19 to TRBJ2-2, with 9 bases lining up with TRBD1. This CDR3 contains 15 residues. Trimming removed 6 bases from V and 4 bases from J; junction bases left unmatched: 6. Germline V lookup: CDR1 LNHDA, CDR2 SQIVND (reference sequence). Combining the CDR3 with reference TRBV19 and TRBJ2-2 gives the whole variable domain DGGITQSPKYLFRKEGQNVTLSCEQNLNHDAMYWYRQDPGQGLRLIYYSQIVNDFQKGDIAEGYSVSREKKESFPLTVTSAQKNPTAFYLCASRGTGRTTGELFFGEGSRLTVL.

This clone has just a few counts. The chain combines TRBV27 with TRBJ1-5, with 11 positions matching TRBD1. J lost 9 bases, V lost 5 bases, and 9 bases had no gene match. The CDR3 totals 15 residues. In germline, CDR1 is MNHEY, CDR2 SMNVEV (reference sequence). CDR3 amino acids: CASSPRTGGLGPQHF. The CDR3, as DNA: TGTGCCAGCAGTCCAAGGACAGGGGGCTTGGGGCCCCAGCATTTT.